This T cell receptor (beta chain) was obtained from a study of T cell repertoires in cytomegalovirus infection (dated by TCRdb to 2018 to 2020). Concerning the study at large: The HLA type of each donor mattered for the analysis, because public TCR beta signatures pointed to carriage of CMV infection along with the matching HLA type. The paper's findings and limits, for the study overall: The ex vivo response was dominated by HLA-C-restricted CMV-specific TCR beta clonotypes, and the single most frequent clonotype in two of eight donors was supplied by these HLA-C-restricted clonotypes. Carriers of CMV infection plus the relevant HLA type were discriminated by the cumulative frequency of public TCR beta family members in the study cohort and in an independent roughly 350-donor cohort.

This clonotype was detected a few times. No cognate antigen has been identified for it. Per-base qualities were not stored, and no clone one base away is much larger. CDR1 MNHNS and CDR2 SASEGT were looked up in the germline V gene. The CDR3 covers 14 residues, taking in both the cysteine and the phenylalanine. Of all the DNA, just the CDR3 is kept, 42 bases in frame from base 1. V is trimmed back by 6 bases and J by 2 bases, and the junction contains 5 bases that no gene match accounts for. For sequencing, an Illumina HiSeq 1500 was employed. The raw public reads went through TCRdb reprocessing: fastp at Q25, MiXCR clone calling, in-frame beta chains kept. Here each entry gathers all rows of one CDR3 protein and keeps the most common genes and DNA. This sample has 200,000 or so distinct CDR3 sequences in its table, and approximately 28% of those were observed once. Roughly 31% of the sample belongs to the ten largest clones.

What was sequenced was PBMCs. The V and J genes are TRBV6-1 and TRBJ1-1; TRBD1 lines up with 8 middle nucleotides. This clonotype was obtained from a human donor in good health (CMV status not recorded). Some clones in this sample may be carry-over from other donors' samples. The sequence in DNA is TGTGCCAGCAGGGCAGGGGGCGGAAACACTGAAGCTTTCTTT. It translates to CASRAGGGNTEAFF.